A selection of T cell receptor beta chains follows, all from one sample in a study of blood T cells in healthy people across ages. One entry per CDR3 protein, called by TCRdb with MiXCR from the 5' RACE reads. Of around 780,000 distinct CDR3 sequences in the sample, 45% to 70% were seen once. Material: blood. All receptors come from a man aged 35 to 55 in good health. Each CDR3 is given with its conserved first and last residue. The D gene is left open where the match is weak. Part of the rows lack a size; the others show once, few, many or a class for expanded clones.

.	TRBV5-1	TRBJ1-4	few	CASSWPGTDATNEKLFF	TGCGCCAGCAGCTGGCCCGGGACTGATGCAACTAATGAAAAACTGTTTTTT
TRBD1	TRBV9	TRBJ2-7	few	CASSVGDSSSYEQYF	TGTGCCAGCAGCGTAGGGGACAGTTCCTCCTACGAGCAGTACTTC
.	TRBV18	TRBJ2-7	.	CASSPGGALDQYF	TGTGCCAGCTCACCAGGAGGGGCACTAGATCAGTACTTC
TRBD2	TRBV29-1	TRBJ2-7	.	CSVISGRARYEQYF	TGCAGCGTAATAAGCGGGAGGGCCCGATACGAGCAGTACTTC
.	TRBV7-2	TRBJ2-3	.	CACSPSGTPLDTQYF	TGTGCCTGCAGCCCTTCCGGGACCCCTTTGGATACGCAGTATTTT
TRBD2	TRBV7-2	TRBJ2-7	.	CASSSRPGGPPYEQYF	TGTGCCAGCAGCTCCCGCCCGGGGGGACCTCCCTACGAGCAGTACTTC
.	TRBV6-1	TRBJ2-3	.	CASSFDISTDTQYF	TGTGCCAGCAGCTTCGACATTAGCACAGATACGCAGTATTTT
.	TRBV29-1	TRBJ2-2	.	CSVTYLSNTGELFF	TGCAGCGTCACCTACTTGTCGAACACCGGGGAGCTGTTTTTT
.	TRBV20-1	TRBJ2-1	few	CSASIDRVGGEQFF	TGCAGTGCTAGTATAGACAGGGTCGGGGGTGAGCAGTTCTTC
TRBD2	TRBV25-1	TRBJ2-1	few	CASSEDRTSQGNEQFF	TGTGCCAGCAGTGAAGATCGGACTAGCCAAGGGAATGAGCAGTTCTTC
.	TRBV9	TRBJ1-6	.	CASSVGYSNNSPLHF	TGTGCCAGCAGCGTAGGGTATAGCAATAATTCACCCCTCCACTTT
.	TRBV6-1	TRBJ2-7	.	CASTVDGSWWEQYF	TGTGCCAGCACCGTCGACGGGTCGTGGTGGGAGCAGTACTTC
.	TRBV18	TRBJ1-1	.	CASSPLHSDTEAFF	TGTGCCAGCTCACCACTTCATTCGGACACTGAAGCTTTCTTT
TRBD1	TRBV12-3/TRBV12-4	TRBJ1-2	.	CASSSLAGGEGGYTF	TGTGCCAGCAGTTCTTTGGCAGGGGGTGAGGGCGGCTACACCTTC
TRBD2	TRBV20-1	TRBJ2-5	.	CSAILLAVGQRDEQYF	TGCAGTGCTATTCTCCTAGCGGTCGGTCAAAGGGATGAGCAGTACTTC
.	TRBV7-3	TRBJ2-1	.	CASSLRASLGNNEQFF	TGTGCCAGCAGCTTAAGAGCTAGCCTCGGGAACAATGAGCAGTTCTTC
TRBD1	TRBV5-1	TRBJ2-6	.	CASSLRLSGGHTGANVLTF	TGCGCCAGCAGCCTCCGACTATCAGGGGGCCACACTGGGGCCAACGTCCTGACTTTC
.	TRBV20-1	TRBJ2-3	.	CSASPVGLSTDTQYF	TGCAGTGCCTCCCCCGTTGGGTTAAGCACAGATACGCAGTATTTT
.	TRBV12-3/TRBV12-4	TRBJ2-1	.	CASSSVGDEQFF	TGTGCCAGCAGTTCTGTGGGAGATGAGCAGTTCTTC
.	TRBV7-3	TRBJ2-5	many	CASSLTGGRETQYF	TGTGCCAGCAGCTTAACGGGGGGTAGAGAGACCCAGTACTTC
.	TRBV27	TRBJ2-5	.	CASSFYRWETQYF	TGTGCCAGCAGTTTTTATCGGTGGGAGACCCAGTACTTC
TRBD1	TRBV27	TRBJ2-1	few	CASKSGTVYNEQFF	TGTGCCAGCAAATCCGGGACAGTCTACAATGAGCAGTTCTTC
.	TRBV7-2	TRBJ2-7	few	CASSVGASRYEQYF	TGTGCCAGCAGCGTAGGGGCTAGCCGCTACGAGCAGTACTTC
.	TRBV6-1	TRBJ1-2	.	CASTDLWGIASNYGYTF	TGTGCCAGCACCGACTTGTGGGGGATAGCCTCGAACTATGGCTACACCTTC
.	TRBV7-2	TRBJ2-3	.	CASSPGPGDTQYF	TGTGCCAGCAGCCCAGGGCCCGGGGATACGCAGTATTTT
TRBD1	TRBV24-1	TRBJ2-5	.	CATSDSRTGSVGIQYF	TGTGCCACCAGTGATTCTCGGACAGGATCCGTCGGGATTCAGTACTTC
.	TRBV30	TRBJ1-1	.	CAWNGPTNTEAFF	TGTGCCTGGAACGGACCTACGAACACTGAAGCTTTCTTT
.	TRBV28	TRBJ2-7	few	CASSTGSRSYEQYF	TGTGCCAGCAGTACAGGGTCCAGGTCCTACGAGCAGTACTTC
TRBD2	TRBV20-1	TRBJ2-5	.	CSAGDGLAGVSSSQEQYF	TGCAGTGCTGGAGACGGACTAGCGGGAGTCTCCTCCTCTCAAGAGCAGTACTTC
.	TRBV7-2	TRBJ1-2	.	CASSARGAYGYTF	TGTGCCAGCAGCGCCCGGGGCGCATATGGCTACACCTTC
TRBD1	TRBV29-1	TRBJ2-5	.	CSVKTTGSETQYF	TGCAGCGTGAAGACGACAGGGTCCGAGACCCAGTACTTC
.	TRBV9	TRBJ1-1	.	CASSQGWGATEAFF	TGTGCCAGCAGCCAGGGCTGGGGGGCCACTGAAGCTTTCTTT
TRBD1	TRBV5-1	TRBJ1-1	once	CASSRDRANTEAFF	TGCGCCAGCAGCAGGGACAGGGCAAACACTGAAGCTTTCTTT
.	TRBV12-3/TRBV12-4	TRBJ1-2	few	CASSSGTGFSGYTF	TGTGCCAGCAGTTCAGGAACAGGATTTTCCGGCTACACCTTC
.	TRBV2	TRBJ2-1	.	CASSEVGTRSSYNEQFF	TGTGCCAGCAGTGAAGTCGGTACGAGGAGCTCCTACAATGAGCAGTTCTTC
.	TRBV20-1	TRBJ2-1	.	CSAGTGSGGDNEQFF	TGCAGTGCTGGGACAGGGAGCGGGGGAGACAATGAGCAGTTCTTC
TRBD1	TRBV4-3	TRBJ2-1	few	CASSQGTGGHNEQFF	TGCGCCAGCAGCCAAGGGACAGGGGGCCACAATGAGCAGTTCTTC
.	TRBV4-2	TRBJ2-3	.	CASSQAPGDTQYF	TGTGCCAGCAGCCAAGCCCCTGGGGATACGCAGTATTTT
.	TRBV10-3	TRBJ2-1	.	CAISESRDMDSYNEQFF	TGTGCCATCAGTGAGTCGAGGGATATGGACTCCTACAATGAGCAGTTCTTC
.	TRBV20-1	TRBJ1-5	many	CSASEGGSRISNQPQHF	TGCAGTGCTAGCGAGGGAGGGAGTCGAATTAGCAATCAGCCCCAGCATTTT
TRBD1	TRBV11-3	TRBJ2-7	.	CASSWTGGAYEQYF	TGTGCCAGCAGCTGGACAGGGGGGGCCTACGAGCAGTACTTC
.	TRBV25-1	TRBJ2-7	.	CASSGQVATRQDYEQYF	TGTGCCAGCAGTGGACAGGTCGCCACTCGCCAAGACTACGAGCAGTACTTC
TRBD2	TRBV3-1	TRBJ2-3	few	CASSQDRVAGRDTQYF	TGTGCCAGCAGCCAAGATCGAGTAGCGGGGAGAGATACGCAGTATTTT
.	TRBV6-2/TRBV6-3	TRBJ1-1	.	CASTPGPGEAFF	TGTGCCAGCACTCCGGGGCCGGGTGAAGCTTTCTTT
.	TRBV7-2	TRBJ1-1	once	CASSLGAPGYEEAFF	TGTGCCAGCAGCTTAGGGGCCCCGGGCTACGAGGAAGCTTTCTTT
TRBD1	TRBV5-1	TRBJ1-2	few	CASSMDRRAYGYTF	TGCGCCAGCAGCATGGACAGGAGAGCCTATGGCTACACCTTC
TRBD1	TRBV20-1	TRBJ2-1	few	CSATPQGAGYNEQFF	TGCAGTGCTACCCCTCAGGGGGCGGGGTACAATGAGCAGTTCTTC
.	TRBV27	TRBJ2-7	.	CAARGSVDSYEQYF	TGTGCCGCTAGAGGTAGCGTAGATTCCTACGAGCAGTACTTC
.	TRBV4-1	TRBJ2-3	.	CASSHLAGIEGTDTQYF	TGCGCCAGCAGCCACCTTGCAGGGATCGAGGGCACAGATACGCAGTATTTT
.	TRBV20-1	TRBJ2-2	.	CSARETNTGELFF	TGCAGTGCTAGAGAAACGAACACCGGGGAGCTGTTTTTT
TRBD2	TRBV7-2	TRBJ2-1	.	CASSLPGLAVRSSYNEQFF	TGTGCCAGCAGCTTACCGGGACTAGCCGTGAGGAGCTCCTACAATGAGCAGTTCTTC
TRBD1	TRBV7-2	TRBJ1-1	.	CASSTGQGPTGSFF	TGTGCCAGCAGCACGGGACAGGGGCCGACCGGGTCTTTCTTT
TRBD1	TRBV9	TRBJ1-1	.	CASSARQGDTEAFF	TGTGCCAGCAGCGCTCGACAGGGAGACACTGAAGCTTTCTTT
.	TRBV24-1	TRBJ1-2	.	CATSDLHGGNYGYTF	TGTGCCACCAGTGATTTGCACGGAGGGAACTATGGCTACACCTTC
.	TRBV3-1	TRBJ2-7	.	CASRPTSPPYEQYF	TGTGCCAGCCGCCCGACGTCCCCACCCTACGAGCAGTACTTC
TRBD2	TRBV3-1	TRBJ2-5	.	CASSRVTSGKETQYF	TGTGCCAGCAGTCGGGTGACTAGCGGGAAAGAGACCCAGTACTTC
.	TRBV2	TRBJ2-4	.	CASRQDRIAKNIQYF	TGTGCCAGCAGGCAAGACAGAATAGCCAAAAACATTCAGTACTTC
.	TRBV9	TRBJ2-5	.	CASSPGGVLETQYF	TGTGCCAGCAGTCCAGGGGGGGTGTTGGAGACCCAGTACTTC